The 22 T cell receptor beta chains given below trace back to one sample, sequenced in a study of blood T cell repertoires in COVID-19. Sequenced by immunoSEQ multiplex PCR; TCRdb stores in-frame clones only, minus some. Counted here are approximately 210,000 clones, about nine tenths occurring once; the ten biggest clones make up around 2.1%. The sequenced material came from PBMCs or T cells enriched from blood (not recorded which). The receptor source for this set is a woman aged 25 to 39 who had recovered from COVID-19.

This chain links TRBV19 with TRBJ1-2; D possibly corresponds to TRBD1 (6 bases). Per the germline V gene, CDR1 is LNHDA and CDR2 is SQIVND (reference sequence). With 5 bases removed from V and 3 bases from J, the gap between germline ends came to 16 bases. The CDR3 has 15 residues. For the CDR3, the DNA is TGTGCCAGTAGTGTAACGGCAGGGGAAGACTATGGCTACACCTTC. Amino acids: CASSVTAGEDYGYTF.

This chain connects TRBV9 to TRBJ2-3, with a tentative D call TRBD2 (6 bases). With 6 bases removed from V and 4 bases from J, the gap between germline ends came to 15 bases. This CDR3 is 14 amino acids long. Germline V gives CDR1 SGDLS, CDR2 YYNGEE. The CDR3 loop is CASNWGGGADTQYF. For the CDR3, the DNA is TGTGCCAGCAACTGGGGAGGTGGGGCAGATACGCAGTATTTT. The entire variable domain, with the rest obtained from reference TRBV9 and TRBJ2-3, is as follows: DSGVTQTPKHLITATGQRVTLRCSPRSGDLSVYWYQQSLDQGLQFLIQYYNGEERAKGNILERFSAQQFPDLHSELNLSSLELGDSALYFCASNWGGGADTQYFGPGTRLTVL.

The chain carries TRBV27 and TRBJ1-2, with TRBD1 matching 7 bases. Trimming took 3 bases from V and 8 from J; bases not matched to a gene: 6. CDR1 MNHEY and CDR2 SMNVEV come from the germline V gene (reference sequence). The CDR3 totals 13 residues. The CDR3 nucleotides read TGTGCCAGCAGTTTGACAGGGATTGCAGGCTACACCTTC. Protein: CASSLTGIAGYTF.

The V call is TRBV5-3, the J call TRBJ2-7; D remains ambiguous. TRBV5-3 is marked as an open reading frame, function uncertain. V lost 0 bases, J lost 3 bases, and 10 bases lay in between. The CDR3 length is 14 residues. This CDR3 is CARSLARPRYEQYF. The CDR3 DNA is TGTGCCAGAAGCTTGGCTAGACCCCGCTACGAGCAGTACTTC.

V and J are TRBV7-7 and TRBJ1-4; tentative D call: TRBD1 (6 bases). Germline CDR1 and CDR2: SSHAT and FNYEAQ (reference sequence). V gave up 6 bases and J gave up 8 bases, with 19 bases separating them. The CDR3 consists of 15 residues. The CDR3 here is CASSPNADSYEKLFF. The CDR3 DNA reads TGTGCCAGCAGTCCCAACGCGGACAGTTACGAAAAACTGTTTTTT.

This chain connects TRBV10-3 to TRBJ1-1; 10 bases agree with TRBD1. From germline, CDR1 is ENHRY and CDR2 SYGVKD. This CDR3 contains 16 residues. The V and J ends lost 6 bases and 1 base, in that order; junction bases with no gene match: 8. CDR3 DNA: TGTGCCATCAGCCGACAGGGGGCGCGGGGGAACACTGAAGCTTTCTTT. It yields the protein CAISRQGARGNTEAFF.

The chain links TRBV4-3 to TRBJ1-2, with D hard to call. Per the germline V gene, CDR1 is LGHNA and CDR2 is YSLEER. V lost 0 bases and J lost 1, with 12 bases in between. The CDR3 is made up of 16 amino acids. The CDR3, as DNA: TGCGCCAGCAGCCAAGATCAAGTGAGGAGTAACTATGGCTACACCTTC. As protein: CASSQDQVRSNYGYTF.

This sequence joins TRBV10-2 and TRBJ1-2; a possible D gene is TRBD1 (6 bases). CDR3 length: 14 residues. CDR1 and CDR2 from the germline V gene are WSHSY and SAAADI. With 2 bases removed from V and 0 bases from J, the gap between germline ends came to 7 bases. CDR3 region: CASSETGTNYGYTF. The CDR3 DNA sequence: TGCGCCAGCAGTGAGACAGGGACTAACTATGGCTACACCTTC.

This chain links TRBV9 with TRBJ1-6, with TRBD1 as a possible D gene (5 bases). Trimming left V 2 bases short and J 7 bases short, with 16 bases between. This CDR3 has 16 amino acids. Germline CDR1 SGDLS, CDR2 YYNGEE. The CDR3 loop is CASSVHRDGRNSPLHF. The CDR3 nucleotides are TGTGCCAGCAGCGTTCACCGGGACGGGAGGAATTCACCCCTCCACTTT. The full variable domain, its missing parts supplied by reference TRBV9 and TRBJ1-6, is DSGVTQTPKHLITATGQRVTLRCSPRSGDLSVYWYQQSLDQGLQFLIQYYNGEERAKGNILERFSAQQFPDLHSELNLSSLELGDSALYFCASSVHRDGRNSPLHFGNGTRLTVT.

This clone was recorded only once. CDR3 protein: CASSQEFMSGADTQYF. CDR3 DNA sequence: TGCGCCAGCAGCCAAGAATTCATGAGCGGGGCCGATACGCAGTATTTT. J is TRBJ2-3 and V is TRBV4-3, with TRBD2 identical over 7 bases. Germline V gives CDR1 LGHNA, CDR2 YSLEER. Germline trimming cut 0 bases from V and 6 bases from J; bases unmatched to any gene: 9. This CDR3 is built from 16 residues.

The gene calls are TRBV27 and TRBJ1-2; 9 bases match TRBD1. From germline, CDR1 is MNHEY and CDR2 SMNVEV (reference sequence). Losses at the gene ends were 9 bases for V and 6 bases for J; bases not matched to a gene: 2. This CDR3 region has 11 residues. CDR3 amino acids: CASRTGDGYTF. CDR3 in DNA: TGTGCCAGTCGGACAGGGGATGGCTACACCTTC.

The chain's CDR3 is CATSPTGGYEQYF. Written as DNA, the CDR3 is TGTGCCACCAGCCCTACAGGGGGTTACGAGCAGTACTTC. The rearrangement uses TRBV15 and TRBJ2-7; 8 bases are a match to TRBD1. V was pared by 5 bases and J by 4 bases, with 4 bases of the junction left unmatched. The length of the CDR3 is 13 residues. Germline V gives CDR1 LNHNV, CDR2 YYDKDF (reference sequence).

This rearrangement joins TRBV19 to TRBJ1-1; 9 positions match TRBD1. Losses at the gene ends were 7 bases for V and 1 base for J; bases not matched to a gene: 4. There are 14 residues in the CDR3. CDR1 and CDR2 (germline): LNHDA, SQIVND (reference sequence). The CDR3 nucleotides read TGTGCCAGTACCCCGGGACAGGGGAACACTGAAGCTTTCTTT. Residues: CASTPGQGNTEAFF.

The rearrangement joins TRBV27 to TRBJ2-7; tentatively, D is TRBD2 (5 bases). This CDR3 has 13 residues. Per germline, CDR1 MNHEY and CDR2 SMNVEV (reference sequence). V dropped 2 bases and J dropped 5 bases, with 10 bases sitting between them. The CDR3 DNA reads as TGTGCCAGCAGTTTACTTCTGGGAGACGAGCAGTACTTC. Protein product: CASSLLLGDEQYF.

The rearrangement joins TRBV6-5 to TRBJ2-7; weak D call: TRBD1 (6 bases). V was cut by 6 bases and J by 3 bases, with 15 bases left in between. This CDR3 has 14 residues. Germline values: CDR1 MNHEY, CDR2 SVGAGI. Here the CDR3 reads CASSRDTRNYEQYF. The CDR3 DNA reads TGTGCCAGCAGCCGGGACACCCGAAACTACGAGCAGTACTTC.

The chain combines TRBV4-3 with TRBJ1-1; maybe TRBD1 (6 bases). With 3 bases removed from V and 4 bases from J, the gap between germline ends came to 15 bases. The germline gives CDR1 LGHNA, CDR2 YSLEER. The CDR3 has 15 residues. This CDR3 reads CASSQRTGIGTEAFF. CDR3 nucleotides: TGCGCCAGCAGCCAGCGTACAGGGATAGGCACTGAAGCTTTCTTT.

The V gene is TRBV11-3, the J gene TRBJ2-1; TRBD2 aligns across 7 bases. This CDR3 has 16 residues. The V gene end was trimmed by 5 bases and the J gene end by 8 bases; junction bases not matched to a gene: 15. Germline-derived CDR1 and CDR2 are SGHNT and YENEEA. The CDR3 DNA reads TGTGCCAGCAGCGGAAAGCCGGGTAGCGGGTGGGATGAGCAGTTCTTC. It translates to CASSGKPGSGWDEQFF.

The rearrangement links TRBV19 to TRBJ2-7, with D possibly TRBD2 on 5 matching bases. There are 16 residues in the CDR3. The germline V and J ends were trimmed by 5 bases and 4 bases, with 21 bases remaining between them. Per the germline V gene, CDR1 is LNHDA and CDR2 is SQIVND (reference sequence). CDR3 nucleotides: TGTGCCAGTAGTGCCCTGGACTCCGTAACTAAATACGAGCAGTACTTC. This sequence encodes CASSALDSVTKYEQYF.

The J gene is TRBJ1-1, the V gene TRBV30; 7 positions match TRBD1. The CDR3 has 16 amino acids. Looked up from germline, CDR1 is GTSNPN and CDR2 is SVGIG (reference sequence). V was clipped by 4 bases and J by 4 bases; unmatched bases: 15. The CDR3 spells CAWTPRQGLTVTEAFF. The DNA for the CDR3 is TGTGCCTGGACCCCAAGACAGGGTTTAACGGTCACTGAAGCTTTCTTT.

This clone was detected only once. V gene TRBV4-3 combines with J gene TRBJ2-1; 11 bases are a match to TRBD2. The CDR3 is made up of 16 amino acids. The V gene's germline CDR1 is LGHNA and CDR2 YSLEER. V trimming: 2 bases; J trimming: 1 base; junction bases outside the gene matches: 1. CDR3 sequence (DNA): TGCGCCAGCAGCCAATTAGCGGGAGGGTCCTACAATGAGCAGTTCTTC. Amino acids: CASSQLAGGSYNEQFF.

The rearrangement links TRBV7-2 to TRBJ1-5; D ambiguous. The V end was cut by 2 bases, the J end by 3 bases, with 14 bases between. Germline CDR1 is SGHTA and CDR2 is FQGNSA. This CDR3 is 16 amino acids long. CDR3: CASSLQSPAFNQPQHF. For the CDR3, the DNA is TGTGCCAGCAGCTTACAGTCACCCGCCTTCAATCAGCCCCAGCATTTT.

This chain joins TRBV3-1 (or the pseudogene TRBV3-2) and TRBJ2-2; 7 bases fit TRBD1. Looked up from germline, CDR1 is LGHDT and CDR2 is YNNKEL (reference sequence). J lost 10 bases, V lost 3 bases, and 11 bases had no gene match. CDR3 length equals 15 residues. CDR3 in DNA: TGTGCCAGCAGCCAGGACGGACAGGCAATGAAGGAGCTGTTTTTT. Protein sequence: CASSQDGQAMKELFF.